Below, 12 T cell receptor beta chains from the same sample are listed, as sequenced in a study of T cells after posttransplantation cyclophosphamide. Libraries were prepared by immunoSEQ multiplex PCR; TCRdb keeps only in-frame clonotypes and omits some of them. The sample includes around 10,000 clones, none of them occurring once. A marrow graft followed busulfan-fludarabine conditioning, with cyclophosphamide on days +3 and +4. The sample in question was PBMCs, obtained after allogeneic stem cell transplant with posttransplant cyclophosphamide. All receptors derive from a female patient aged 40 to 50 who received an allogeneic stem cell transplant from a related donor, was CMV-positive, and had no GVHD. Some of these T cells may belong to the graft donor.

This clone was counted ten times or more. J is TRBJ2-2 and V is TRBV19; 7 bases are a match to TRBD1. V shed 3 bases, J shed 0 bases, and the junction held 7 bases outside the gene matches. CDR3 length: 17 amino acids. Germline CDR1 and CDR2: LNHDA and SQIVND (reference sequence). For the CDR3, the DNA is TGTGCCAGTAGTATCGACAGGGTGCAGACGAACACCGGGGAGCTGTTTTTT. The encoded protein is CASSIDRVQTNTGELFF.

This clone has a count of ten or more. This chain uses TRBV4-2 with TRBJ2-1; 10 bases fit TRBD2. With 0 bases clipped from V and 6 bases from J, the junction kept 8 bases outside the gene matches. The CDR3 is 17 amino acids. Germline V gives CDR1 LGHNA, CDR2 YNFKEQ. CDR3 protein: CASSQDRTSGAPNEQFF. The CDR3 bases are TGTGCCAGCAGCCAAGATCGAACTAGCGGGGCCCCCAATGAGCAGTTCTTC.

This clone has at least ten counts. V usage is TRBV13 and J usage is TRBJ1-2; 7 bases match TRBD1. The CDR3 is 16 amino acids. The J segment lost 1 base and the V segment lost 1 base, leaving 6 bases of the junction unmatched. CDR1 PRHDT and CDR2 FYEKMQ come from the germline V gene (reference sequence). The CDR3 coding sequence is TGTGCCAGCAGCTTAGAGGTGACAGGGCTTAACTATGGCTACACCTTC. Translating gives CASSLEVTGLNYGYTF.

This clone was counted many times. The chain carries TRBV4-3 and TRBJ2-1, with 15 bases matching TRBD2. The V gene end was trimmed by 4 bases and the J gene end by 6 bases; junction bases not matched to a gene: 7. CDR1 and CDR2 from the germline V gene are LGHNA and YSLEER. The CDR3 is 17 residues long. DNA of the CDR3: TGCGCCAGCAGCCTCCGGACTAGCGGGGGGGGATTCAATGAGCAGTTCTTC. It translates to CASSLRTSGGGFNEQFF.

This clone was recorded many times. The rearrangement joins TRBV5-1 to TRBJ2-3, with 12 bases aligning to TRBD2. After removal of 4 bases from V and 4 bases from J, the junction contained 7 bases not matched to a gene. CDR3 size: 16 residues. Looked up from germline, CDR1 is SGHRS and CDR2 is YFSETQ. CDR3 bases: TGCGCCAGCAGCCCGGGACTAGCGGGCGGGCCAGATACGCAGTATTTT. Residues: CASSPGLAGGPDTQYF.

This clone has at least ten counts. The chain links TRBV7-9 to TRBJ2-3, with a weak D call TRBD1 (5 bases). Germline CDR1 SEHNR, CDR2 FQNEAQ (reference sequence). This CDR3 comprises 14 residues. Trimming pared 2 bases from V and 1 base from J, leaving 7 bases between. The CDR3 DNA sequence: TGTGCCAGCAGCTTATTAGGGGGCACAGATACGCAGTATTTT. Amino acid sequence: CASSLLGGTDTQYF.

This clone was picked up many times. This sequence joins TRBV11-3 and TRBJ2-5, with TRBD2 identical over 7 bases. Per the germline V gene, CDR1 is SGHNT and CDR2 is YENEEA. The V gene end was trimmed by 5 bases and the J gene end by 3 bases; junction bases not matched to a gene: 6. The CDR3 consists of 14 residues. The CDR3 loop reads CASSPEGGEETQYF. The CDR3 DNA reads as TGTGCCAGCAGCCCAGAGGGAGGGGAAGAGACCCAGTACTTC.

There are many counts of this clone. CDR3 loop: CATSDPQKGNTIYF. CDR3 in DNA: TGTGCCACCAGTGACCCCCAGAAGGGAAACACCATATATTTT. V and J are TRBV24-1 and TRBJ1-3, with D unclear. Germline CDR1 reads KGHDR; CDR2 reads SFDVKD. This CDR3 comprises 14 residues. V was trimmed by 4 bases and J by 4 bases, leaving 10 bases between them.

The V gene is TRBV29-1, the J gene TRBJ1-2; TRBD1 agrees at 7 bases. CDR1 and CDR2 from the germline V gene are SQVTM and ANQGSEA. The CDR3 extends over 15 amino acids. Trimming at V came to 2 bases and at J to 3 bases, leaving 9 bases not matched to a gene. In DNA form, the CDR3 reads TGCAGCGTTGAAATCCGGGACAGAGAGTACTATGGCTACACCTTC. It translates to CSVEIRDREYYGYTF.

This clone was observed many times. The V and J genes are TRBV5-5 and TRBJ2-1; unclear D gene. The CDR3 length is 14 residues. The V end was cut by 0 bases, the J end by 5 bases, with 9 bases between. Per germline, CDR1 SGHKS and CDR2 YYEKEE (reference sequence). CDR3 nucleotides: TGTGCCAGCAGCTTGGAGGTCCATAACAATGAGCAGTTCTTC. Protein: CASSLEVHNNEQFF.

This clone was recorded at least ten times. Here the CDR3 DNA reads TGCGCCAGCAGCCACGACAGAACCGAGTGGACAGATACGCAGTATTTT. This codes for CASSHDRTEWTDTQYF. The chain links TRBV4-3 to TRBJ2-3; D may be TRBD1 (5 bases). Looked up from germline, CDR1 is LGHNA and CDR2 is YSLEER. V gave up 3 bases and J gave up 3 bases, with 16 bases separating them. The CDR3 is 16 residues long.

This clone came up many times. V and J are TRBV6-6 and TRBJ1-5; TRBD1 matches at 8 bases. Germline CDR1 MNHNY, CDR2 SVGAGI (reference sequence). Germline trimming cut 0 bases from V and 2 bases from J; bases unmatched to any gene: 0. The CDR3 runs 15 residues. CDR3 nucleotides: TGTGCCAGCAGTTACTCGACAGGGGGCAATCAGCCCCAGCATTTT. This gives the protein CASSYSTGGNQPQHF.